The table lists the clone carrying this TCR beta chain with a few counts. The antigen is undetermined. Time point: late sampling 161 to 241 days after vaccination in a few convalescent patients. Treatment defined: 10-day PBMC culture with coronavirus spike peptide pools or control peptides (ViraFEST assay). First, ViraFEST expanded antigen-specific T cells with peptide pools, and next it sequenced the TCRs. Sequencing of cultured CD4+ T cell DNA used the Oncomine TCR Beta short-read assay. Cultured CD4+ T cells were the source of extracted genomic DNA. TCRdb re-called the PCR reads through MiXCR, storing one row per CDR3 protein. Of approximately 22,000 distinct CDR3 sequences listed, less than 35% were seen once; the top ten hold 2.6%. The CDR3 length is 13 residues. The V gene lost 2 bases and the J gene lost 8 bases, with 10 bases spanning the gap. Germline V gene sequence: CDR1 SGHTA, CDR2 FQGTGA.

This entry is derived from a study of vaccination and CD4 T cells after COVID-19. Study conclusions and caveats: Spike mono-reactivity was the property of 304 of 307 vaccine-specific clones in convalescent patients.

The chain has TRBV7-3 and TRBJ2-1; D unresolved. This clonotype was obtained from a human donor who had recovered from COVID-19. Sequenced material: CD4+ T cells from blood, cultured in vitro, taken about 7 months after SARS-CoV-2 vaccination. The CDR3 DNA sequence: TGTGCCAGCAGCTTATCCGGAATGGATGAGCAGTTCTTC. Protein product: CASSLSGMDEQFF.